This T cell receptor beta chain originates from a study of post-analysis software for immune sequencing data. Study observations and caveats: When patients were compared with controls, a handful of TRBV segments were more frequent, TRBV5-6, TRBV5-1 and TRBV20-1 among them. F-measure co-clustering was strong for batch-matched samples.

Concerning this clonotype itself: Its target is not known.

Germline V gene lookup returns CDR1 LGHNA and CDR2 YNFKEQ. The V gene end was trimmed by 4 bases and the J gene end by 9 bases; junction bases not matched to a gene: 13. The CDR3 runs to 16 residues. Sequencing libraries made from TCR beta cDNA carried unique molecular identifiers. T cells, roughly 0.85 to 10 million of them, yielded about 500,000 cDNA molecules. TCRdb processed the PCR reads anew with MiXCR; each CDR3 protein has one entry. The sample has approximately 770,000 distinct CDR3 sequences, 40% to 55% seen once; the top ten hold 4.9%. The clonotype was recovered from a girl aged 5-17 years with multiple sclerosis. This chain links TRBV4-2 with TRBJ1-5; 9 bases are a match to TRBD1. Sequenced input: blood. The CDR3 sequence is CASSPSGQGALGPQHF. The DNA of the CDR3 is TGTGCCAGCAGCCCATCGGGACAGGGAGCCTTGGGGCCCCAGCATTTT.